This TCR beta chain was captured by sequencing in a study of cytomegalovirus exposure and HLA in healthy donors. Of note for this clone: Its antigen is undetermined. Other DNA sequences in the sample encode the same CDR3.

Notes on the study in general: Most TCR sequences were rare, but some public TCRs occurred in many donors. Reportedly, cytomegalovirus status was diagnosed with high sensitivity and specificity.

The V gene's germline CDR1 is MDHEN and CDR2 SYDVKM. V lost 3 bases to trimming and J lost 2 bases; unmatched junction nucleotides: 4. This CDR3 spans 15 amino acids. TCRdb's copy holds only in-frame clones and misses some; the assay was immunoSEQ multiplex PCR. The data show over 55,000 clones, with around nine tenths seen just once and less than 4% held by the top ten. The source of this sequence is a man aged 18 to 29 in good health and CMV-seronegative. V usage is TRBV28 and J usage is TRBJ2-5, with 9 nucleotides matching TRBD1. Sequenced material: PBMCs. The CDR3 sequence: CASSLTGGGQETQYF. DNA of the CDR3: TGTGCCAGCAGTTTGACAGGGGGGGGTCAAGAGACCCAGTACTTC.